The following is a TCR beta chain sequence with its context. This entry belongs to a study of blood T cell repertoires in COVID-19. About the study: COVID-19 samples collected from the United States, Italy and Spain covered acute and convalescent phases. T cells, B-cell-depleted T cells, or PBMCs supplied cDNA or gDNA.

CDR1 is SGHNT, CDR2 YYREEE, per germline (reference sequence). The CDR3 runs to 13 residues. V lost 4 bases to trimming and J lost 6 bases, with 14 bases between them. Per the authors' pipeline: Estimation of nucleated cell counts was performed using reference gene primer amplification. TCRdb keeps only in-frame clones here, not all; method: immunoSEQ multiplex PCR. From that table come the V and J calls and clone size; the DNA was used to work out D and trimming. This table holds roughly 70,000 clones, around 89% found once. This TCR derives from a woman over 75 with active COVID-19. This chain joins TRBV5-4 and TRBJ2-7; a weak D match, TRBD2 (6 bases). Sequencing was carried out using peripheral blood. The CDR3 sequence: CASSPGLFIEQYF. DNA of the CDR3: TGTGCCAGCAGCCCGGGACTCTTCATCGAGCAGTACTTC.